The text below deals with one T cell receptor (beta chain). Its cognate antigen is unknown. This record belongs to a study of identifying expanded T cells in peripheral blood. Study-wide results and limits: Technical replicates showed roughly 1.2 changed clones; about 2 weeks about 16.4; four weeks 19.

No infections or other immune events were documented during collection. Libraries were prepared by immunoSEQ multiplex PCR; TCRdb keeps only in-frame clonotypes and omits some of them. Seen here are fewer than 65,000 clones, around 87% observed once, and the top ten hold roughly 4.5%. Sequenced input: blood. The TCR originated in a person between 18 and 69 years old in good health.

CDR3 loop: CAWRLNLEHGELFF. The CDR3 region has the DNA TGTGCCTGGAGGTTAAACCTCGAACACGGGGAGCTGTTTTTT. V is TRBV30 and J is TRBJ2-2; D is undetermined. The germline V gene has CDR1 GTSNPN and CDR2 SVGIG (reference sequence). V lost 3 bases to trimming and J lost 7 bases, with 15 bases between them. There are 14 residues in the CDR3.